What follows are 25 T cell receptor beta chains derived from one specimen sequenced in a study of CD8+CD57+ T cells in acquired aplastic anemia. For CDR3 and TCR beta VDJ profiling, genomic DNA was the template used. TCRdb passed the reads through MiXCR, listing each CDR3 protein once. The repertoire consists of roughly 160,000 distinct CDR3 sequences, with roughly 63% occurring once and the leading ten covering 45%. The sample was sorted CD4+, CD8+, or CD8+CD57+ T cells (not recorded which) from PBMCs. These receptor sequences come from a human donor in good health.

V usage is TRBV7-6 and J usage is TRBJ1-5; D unresolved. V was shortened by 4 bases and J by 14 bases, with 33 bases between the two germline ends. The germline V gene encodes CDR1 SGHVS and CDR2 FNYEAQ. The CDR3 is made up of 18 amino acids. The CDR3 spells CASSSGLAEPVSVGNEHF. The CDR3 nucleotides read TGTGCCAGCAGCTCAGGACTAGCGGAACCTGTTAGCGTCGGTAATGAGCATTTT.

This sequence joins TRBV25-1 and TRBJ1-2; unclear D gene. Looked up from germline, CDR1 is MGHDK and CDR2 is SYGVNS. Trimming removed 3 bases from V and 0 bases from J, with 5 bases in between. CDR3 length: 13 amino acids. CDR3 region: CASSDGPNYGYTF. The CDR3 region has the DNA TGTGCCAGCAGTGACGGGCCTAACTATGGCTACACCTTC.

The chain links TRBV7-9 to TRBJ2-7, with TRBD1 matching 8 bases. Looked up from germline, CDR1 is SEHNR and CDR2 is FQNEAQ (reference sequence). The CDR3 length is 17 residues. The junction had 12 bases not matched to a gene; V was cut back by 5 bases and J by 0 bases. CDR3 sequence reads: CASSPRLDRENSYEQYF. CDR3 bases: TGTGCCAGCAGCCCGCGGTTGGACAGGGAAAACTCCTACGAGCAGTACTTC.

The chain is built from TRBV27 and TRBJ2-7; D is unresolved. CDR1 MNHEY and CDR2 SMNVEV come from the germline V gene (reference sequence). V lost 5 bases and J 3 bases, leaving 14 bases between the germline ends. The length of the CDR3 is 14 residues. This CDR3 is CASSPGVAGYEQYF. The CDR3 DNA is TGTGCCAGCAGTCCCGGAGTGGCCGGCTACGAGCAGTACTTC.

This clonotype was observed a handful of times. At one of its ends the junction is not consistent with the germline gene, which may arise from a read error. This sequence joins TRBV5-1 and TRBJ2-5, with a weak D call TRBD1 (6 bases). Germline values: CDR1 SGHRS, CDR2 YFSETQ. The CDR3 runs 13 residues. The CDR3 here is CASSSGQQETQYF. The CDR3 DNA follows: TGTGCCAGCAGCTCAGGACAGCAAGAGACCCAGTACTTC.

This chain uses TRBV27 with TRBJ2-7, with unresolved D. Germline CDR1 is MNHEY and CDR2 is SMNVEV (reference sequence). CDR3 length equals 13 residues. The V gene lost 7 bases and the J gene lost 3 bases, with 13 bases spanning the gap. The CDR3 DNA is TGTGCCAGCATCCGTCGGGTGGGCTACGAGCAGTACTTC. Protein product: CASIRRVGYEQYF.

V gene TRBV5-6 combines with J gene TRBJ2-7; perhaps TRBD2 as D (5 bases). The V end lost 0 bases, the J end lost 5 bases, and 9 bases lay between the germline ends. CDR1 and CDR2 from the germline V gene are SGHDT and YYEEEE. The CDR3 extends over 13 amino acids. CDR3 sequence reads: CASSLVGVHEQYF. In DNA, the CDR3 is TGTGCCAGCAGCTTGGTCGGGGTCCACGAGCAGTACTTC.

The V call is TRBV10-3, the J call TRBJ1-2; D remains unclear. Germline V gene lookup returns CDR1 ENHRY and CDR2 SYGVKD. CDR3 length equals 14 residues. V lost 5 bases and J 5 bases, leaving 15 bases between the germline ends. CDR3 nucleotides: TGTGCCATCAGTCCCCAAACAATTAAATATGGCTACACCTTC. Protein product: CAISPQTIKYGYTF.

In this sample, this clonotype turned up many times. Here the CDR3 reads CSARDGDSGTQYF. The CDR3 coding sequence is TGCAGTGCTAGAGATGGCGACTCTGGGACCCAGTACTTC. V and J are TRBV20-1 and TRBJ2-5; D remains ambiguous. This CDR3 contains 13 residues. CDR1 and CDR2 (germline): DFQATT, SNEGSKA (reference sequence). Trimming left V 0 bases short and J 7 bases short, with 12 bases between.

This clonotype appeared a single time. J is TRBJ1-5 and V is TRBV7-2; D call uncertain. Per the germline V gene, CDR1 is SGHTA and CDR2 is FQGNSA. Trimming took off 7 bases at V and 2 bases at J, with 15 bases between the two ends. The CDR3 has 15 residues. CDR3 sequence: CASIRGRAGNQPQHF. Here the CDR3 DNA reads TGTGCCAGCATCCGAGGTAGAGCGGGCAATCAGCCCCAGCATTTT.

The chain couples TRBV7-9 to TRBJ2-7, with a tentative D call TRBD2 (7 bases). V lost 3 bases to trimming and J lost 5 bases, with 11 bases between them. The germline V gene encodes CDR1 SEHNR and CDR2 FQNEAQ (reference sequence). This CDR3 is 13 amino acids long. This chain's CDR3 is CASSFAGADEQYF. The CDR3, as DNA: TGTGCCAGCAGCTTCGCGGGGGCCGACGAGCAGTACTTC.

This clonotype was seen a handful of times. The chain carries TRBV7-8 and TRBJ2-7, with TRBD1 identical over 7 bases. This CDR3 region has 14 residues. The V gene end was trimmed by 7 bases and the J gene end by 3 bases; junction bases not matched to a gene: 9. Germline V lookup: CDR1 SGHVS, CDR2 FQNEAQ. DNA for the CDR3: TGTGCCAGCACCTCTACGCGACAGGGCTACGAGCAGTACTTC. Translated, it gives CASTSTRQGYEQYF.

The J gene is TRBJ2-5, the V gene TRBV5-6; no firm D call. CDR3 length equals 15 residues. The V gene's germline CDR1 is SGHDT and CDR2 YYEEEE. V lost 0 bases to trimming and J lost 0 bases, with 9 bases between them. CDR3 nucleotides: TGTGCCAGCAGCTTGGGACTCCCGTACCAAGAGACCCAGTACTTC. Translation: CASSLGLPYQETQYF.

The chain combines TRBV7-2 with TRBJ2-7, with 8 bases identical to TRBD1. Looked up from germline, CDR1 is SGHTA and CDR2 is FQGNSA. V shed 3 bases and J 6 bases; nucleotides not matched to a gene: 4. The CDR3 extends over 13 amino acids. Here the CDR3 DNA reads TGTGCCAGCAGCTTTGACAGGGGTAGCGAGCAGTACTTC. Translating gives CASSFDRGSEQYF. Variable domain in full (rest from reference TRBV7-2 and TRBJ2-7): GAGVSQSPSNKVTEKGKDVELRCDPISGHTALYWYRQSLGQGLEFLIYFQGNSAPDKSGLPSDRFSAERTGGSVSTLTIQRTQQEDSAVYLCASSFDRGSEQYFGPGTRLTVT.

Of note for this clonotype: The CDR3 does not end in the conserved phenylalanine or tryptophan, so this is likely a read error. J is TRBJ2-6 and V is TRBV7-6, with 11 bases aligning to TRBD1. The CDR3 extends over 16 amino acids. The V gene's germline CDR1 is SGHVS and CDR2 FNYEAQ. V shed 6 bases and J 4 bases; nucleotides not matched to a gene: 5. DNA of the CDR3: TGTGCCAGCAGTGGACAGGGGGCAAGCGGGGCCAACGTCCTGACTTCC. It is translated as CASSGQGASGANVLTS.

This chain joins TRBV24-1 and TRBJ2-2; D call uncertain. Germline lookup yields CDR1 KGHDR and CDR2 SFDVKD. The CDR3 is made up of 16 amino acids. The ends were cut back, 5 bases at V and 1 base at J, with 13 bases in the middle. DNA for the CDR3: TGTGCCACCAGTGGTAATGAAAAATGGAACACCGGGGAGCTGTTTTTT. Translating it yields CATSGNEKWNTGELFF.

This clonotype came up a few times. The chain has TRBV15 and TRBJ1-5; D ambiguous. Germline CDR1 and CDR2: LNHNV and YYDKDF (reference sequence). The CDR3 length is 15 residues. Deletions cut 0 bases from V and 2 bases from J, with 8 bases between. DNA for the CDR3: TGTGCCACCAGCAGAGATGGAATCGGCAATCAGCCCCAGCATTTT. Translating it yields CATSRDGIGNQPQHF.

In DNA form, the CDR3 reads TGTGCCAGCAGTGAAACAGGGGCCGCTCCCTACGAGCAGTACTTC. It codes for CASSETGAAPYEQYF. V usage is TRBV6-4 and J usage is TRBJ2-7; 7 nucleotides align to TRBD1. Germline V CDR1 and CDR2: MRHNA, SNTAGT. The CDR3 is 15 residues long. Unmatched junction bases numbered 7, after V lost 3 bases and J lost 2 bases.

The J gene is TRBJ2-7, the V gene TRBV11-3; D possibly corresponds to TRBD1 (6 bases). There are 13 residues in the CDR3. Trimming removed 5 bases at V and 2 bases at J, with 10 bases between. Germline loops: CDR1 SGHNT, CDR2 YENEEA. CDR3 coding DNA: TGTGCCAGCAGCATTACAGGGACCTACGAGCAGTACTTC. Translation gives CASSITGTYEQYF.

J is TRBJ2-1 and V is TRBV15, with D hard to call. V was clipped by 3 bases and J by 2 bases, with 2 bases between them. The CDR3 consists of 12 residues. Germline assignment: CDR1 LNHNV and CDR2 YYDKDF (reference sequence). CDR3 protein: CATSRAYNEQFF. CDR3 DNA: TGTGCCACCAGCAGGGCCTACAATGAGCAGTTCTTC.

This clonotype was seen many times. This chain connects TRBV4-3 to TRBJ1-2; 9 bases agree with TRBD1. V was pared by 3 bases and J by 4 bases, with 6 bases of the junction left unmatched. Germline V gene lookup returns CDR1 LGHNA and CDR2 YSLEER. This CDR3 has 15 residues. The CDR3 here is CASSQWTGEAYGYTF. The CDR3 DNA reads TGCGCCAGCAGCCAGTGGACAGGGGAGGCCTATGGCTACACCTTC.

The chain carries TRBV20-1 and TRBJ1-1; D remains unclear. The CDR3 has 13 residues. Per the germline V gene, CDR1 is DFQATT and CDR2 is SNEGSKA (reference sequence). Trimming pared 3 bases from V and 5 bases from J, leaving 13 bases between. Here the CDR3 reads CSARKVGGTEAFF. Here the CDR3 DNA reads TGCAGTGCTAGGAAGGTCGGTGGGACTGAAGCTTTCTTT.

This clonotype was seen many times. This chain uses TRBV2 with TRBJ1-2; TRBD1 is a possible D gene (6 bases). V was pared by 7 bases and J by 7 bases, with 22 bases between. In germline, CDR1 is SNHLY, CDR2 FYNNEI. This CDR3 spans 15 amino acids. CDR3 nucleotides: TGTGCCAGCATTAAAACGGGGGGGCTCGCTCTTGGCTACACCTTC. Amino acids: CASIKTGGLALGYTF.

This chain links TRBV15 with TRBJ2-5; 9 nucleotides align to TRBD2. The CDR3 runs to 18 residues. With 1 base clipped from V and 5 bases from J, the junction kept 14 bases outside the gene matches. Per the germline V gene, CDR1 is LNHNV and CDR2 is YYDKDF (reference sequence). CDR3 sequence (DNA): TGTGCCACCAGCAGAGGCCTCAGGTTGCGGGGGGGCGGGGAGACCCAGTACTTC. This gives the protein CATSRGLRLRGGGETQYF.

This chain connects TRBV25-1 to TRBJ2-7; 7 nucleotides align to TRBD1. V gave up 6 bases and J gave up 1 base; unmatched junction bases: 9. The germline gives CDR1 MGHDK, CDR2 SYGVNS. The CDR3 is 15 residues long. In DNA form, the CDR3 reads TGTGCCAGCAGCGTTTCAGGGGACAGATCCTACGAGCAGTACTTC. Its protein is CASSVSGDRSYEQYF.